This T cell receptor (beta chain) was identified in a study of blood T cells in healthy people across ages. Notes on the study in general: Samples with more naive T cells showed higher observed beta diversity. Long-lived donors had more naive CD4+ cells and higher diversity than aged donors.

A second roughly 7 to 12 cycle PCR used barcoded and J-beta primers. Researchers report that a template-switch adaptor with 12 random nucleotides tagged each cDNA molecule. A minimum of 3 million CDR3-containing paired-end reads was obtained for each sample. MiXCR, applied by TCRdb to the 5' RACE reads, yields one record per CDR3 protein. Among more than 700,000 distinct CDR3 sequences listed, about 55% were seen once. Regarding this clonotype: Its antigen is unknown.

The sequence derives from an older man in good health. The sequenced material came from blood.

The CDR3 sequence is CASSRTGLEAFF. The CDR3 DNA follows: TGTGCCAGCAGTCGGACAGGTCTAGAAGCTTTCTTT. V and J are TRBV28 and TRBJ1-1, with TRBD1 matching 7 bases. CDR1 is MDHEN, CDR2 SYDVKM, per germline. V lost 5 bases to trimming and J lost 8 bases; unmatched junction nucleotides: 5. This CDR3 is built from 12 residues. The whole variable domain, filled in from reference TRBV28 and TRBJ1-1, reads DVKVTQSSRYLVKRTGEKVFLECVQDMDHENMFWYRQDPGLGLRLIYFSYDVKMKEKGDIPEGYSVSREKKERFSLILESASTNQTSMYLCASSRTGLEAFFGQGTRLTVV.